This T cell receptor beta chain is from a study of blood T cell repertoires in COVID-19. Data came from immunoSEQ multiplex PCR; TCRdb stores just in-frame clones and leaves some out. Of about 70,000 clones in the sample, roughly 91% were seen once. Sequenced input: peripheral blood. This sequence was found in a woman under 30 with acute or convalescent COVID-19.

Here the CDR3 reads CASSPDRGRLTDTQYF. The CDR3 coding sequence is TGTGCCAGCAGCCCGGACAGGGGGCGGCTCACAGATACGCAGTATTTT. V and J are TRBV7-9 and TRBJ2-3; TRBD1 matches 11 bases. With 5 bases clipped from V and 2 bases from J, the junction kept 6 bases outside the gene matches. The CDR3 covers 16 residues. CDR1 is SEHNR, CDR2 FQNEAQ, per germline (reference sequence). Based on the CDR3 plus reference TRBV7-9 and TRBJ2-3, the full variable domain is DTGVSQNPRHKITKRGQNVTFRCDPISEHNRLYWYRQTLGQGPEFLTYFQNEAQLEKSRLLSDRFSAERPKGSFSTLEIQRTEQGDSAMYLCASSPDRGRLTDTQYFGPGTRLTVL.